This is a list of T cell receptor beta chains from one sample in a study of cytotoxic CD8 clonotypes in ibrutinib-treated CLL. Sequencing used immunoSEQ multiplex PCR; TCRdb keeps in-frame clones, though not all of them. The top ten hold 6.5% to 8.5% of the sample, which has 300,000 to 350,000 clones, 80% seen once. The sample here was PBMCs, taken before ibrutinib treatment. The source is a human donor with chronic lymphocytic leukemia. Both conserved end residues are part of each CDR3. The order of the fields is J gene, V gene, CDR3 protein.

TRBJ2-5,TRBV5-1,CASSYQGARETQYF
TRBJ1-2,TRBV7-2,CASSLADRDGYTF
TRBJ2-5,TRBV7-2,CASSFTINQETQYF
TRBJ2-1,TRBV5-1,CASSLGQGVHDEQFF
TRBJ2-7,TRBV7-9,CASRGSHEQYF
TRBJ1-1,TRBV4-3,CASSLRQYAEAFF
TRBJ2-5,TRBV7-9,CASSSIRTDRVYQETQYF
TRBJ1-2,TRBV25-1,CASRVDSGYGYTF
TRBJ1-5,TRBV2,CASTLERGANQPQHF
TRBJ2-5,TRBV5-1,CASSLSRETQYF
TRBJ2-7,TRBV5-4,CASSSQGGNPYEQYF
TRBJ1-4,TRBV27,CASSLSFVGEKLFF
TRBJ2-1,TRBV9,CASSVVAGVGNEQFF
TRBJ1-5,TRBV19,CASSIIGTVANQPQHF
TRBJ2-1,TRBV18,CASSPDRSSYNEQFF
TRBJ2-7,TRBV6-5,CATKYYEQYF
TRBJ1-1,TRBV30,CAWIAGQGGKAFF
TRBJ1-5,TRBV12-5,CASGGAGINQPQHF
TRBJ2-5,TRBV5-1,CASSLTLPQETQYF
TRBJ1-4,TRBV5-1,CASSLWPGTDEKLFF
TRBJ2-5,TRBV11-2,CASSPIWGRGETQYF
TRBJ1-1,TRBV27,CASSLTMWTEAFF
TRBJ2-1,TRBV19,CARLPGLAGKEDYNEQFF
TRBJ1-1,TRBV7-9,CASKAGTANTEAFF
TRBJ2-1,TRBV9,CASSVGGLAGNEQFF
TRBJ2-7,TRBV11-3,CASSPGQETYEQYF
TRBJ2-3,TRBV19,CASTPGALTDTQYF
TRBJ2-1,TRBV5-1,CASSFGVRGGRDEQFF
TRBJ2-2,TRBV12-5,CASGLVSGGYTGELFF
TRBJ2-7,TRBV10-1,CASDKSSYEQYF
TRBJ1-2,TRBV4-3,CASSQDFENGLVIEDGYTF
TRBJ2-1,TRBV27,CASSIGTSGDYNEQFF
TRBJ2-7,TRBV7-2,CASSLSGASGSYEQYF
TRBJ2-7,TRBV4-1,CASSQRSSGSYEQYF
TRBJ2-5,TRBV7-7,CASSLGGTDQETQYF
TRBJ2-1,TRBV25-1,CASSGTSAANEQFF
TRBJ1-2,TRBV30,CAWNLPGQGFGYTF
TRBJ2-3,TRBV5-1,CASSLTPIQEVKSDTQYF
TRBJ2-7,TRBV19,CASRDGPYEQYF
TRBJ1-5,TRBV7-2,CASSLDPYSNQPQHF
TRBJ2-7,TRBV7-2,CASSLWRVDEQYF
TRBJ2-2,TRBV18,CASSPRGQWNTGELFF
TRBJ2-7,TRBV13,CASSLTAGTYEQYF
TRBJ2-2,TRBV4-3,CASSLSGENTGELFF
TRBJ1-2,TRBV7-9,CASSLDRGYHGYTF
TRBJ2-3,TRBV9,CASRGEGRTDTQYF
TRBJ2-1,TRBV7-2,CASNRGTYNEQFF
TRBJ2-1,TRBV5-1,CASSLARPLVVHSSYNEQFF
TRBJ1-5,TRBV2,CASSEASNSNQPQHF
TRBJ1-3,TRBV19,CASRPEVAAKSGNTIYF
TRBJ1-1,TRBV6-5,CASSFGRNTEAFF